This T cell receptor beta chain was sequenced during a study of vaccination and CD4 T cells after COVID-19. Whole-study context: The convalescent group had six males, four females, seven Caucasians, two Asians, one multiracial. The cells were exposed to overlapping spike peptides originating from SARS-CoV-2, HCoV-NL63, HCoV-OC43 and HCoV-229E for stimulation.

General study findings and limits: Convalescent patients' median share of reactive clones seen only post-vaccination was 80% to 90%.

Worth noting for this clonotype: Its antigen is unidentified.

Treatment of the sample: roughly ten-day PBMC culture with coronavirus spike peptide pools or control peptides (ViraFEST assay). The unexposed donor provided CD4+ T cells, which were taken before the COVID-19 pandemic (2011-2018). Germline-derived CDR1 and CDR2 are SNHLY and FYNNEI. Trimming stripped 3 bases from V and 5 bases from J, with 14 bases between. The CDR3 spans 15 residues. The Oncomine TCR Beta short-read assay sequenced DNA from cultured CD4+ T cells. Via MiXCR, TCRdb re-called the PCR reads, giving one row per CDR3 protein. In the table there are 6,500 to 8,000 distinct CDR3 sequences, around half of which are singletons.

The sequenced material came from CD4+ T cells from blood, cultured in vitro. This clonotype was sampled from a human donor in good health. V usage is TRBV2 and J usage is TRBJ1-5, with D tentatively TRBD1 (5 bases). For the CDR3, the DNA is TGTGCCAGCAGTGAGAGGACTGGGGGTGATCAGCCCCAGCATTTT. Translating gives CASSERTGGDQPQHF.